What follows are 21 T cell receptor beta chains derived from one specimen sequenced in a study of cytomegalovirus exposure and HLA in healthy donors. Primers for the PCR totalled 60 Vbeta and 13 Jbeta. Sequencing was performed with immunoSEQ multiplex PCR; in TCRdb, only in-frame clones are kept and a portion is missing. This repertoire shows 100,000 to 120,000 clones, around four fifths found once; its top ten account for roughly 9.2%. The sample was PBMCs. The receptors were sampled from a woman aged 40 to 50 in good health and CMV-seropositive.

This clone was counted only a few times. V usage is TRBV7-9 and J usage is TRBJ1-1, with TRBD1 as a possible D gene (6 bases). Germline V gives CDR1 SEHNR, CDR2 FQNEAQ (reference sequence). CDR3 size: 15 residues. In DNA form, the CDR3 reads TGTTCCTCCCTAGGGGGGAGGGCTATGAACACTGAAGCTTTCTTT. Amino acid sequence: CSSLGGRAMNTEAFF. Full variable domain (rest looked up from reference TRBV7-9 and TRBJ1-1): DTGVSQNPRHKITKRGQNVTFRCDPISEHNRLYWYRQTLGQGPEFLTYFQNEAQLEKSRLLSDRFSAERPKGSFSTLEIQRTEQGDSAMYLCSSLGGRAMNTEAFFGQGTRLTVV.

V gene TRBV4-2 combines with J gene TRBJ2-1; 7 bases agree with TRBD1. Germline CDR1 and CDR2: LGHNA and YNFKEQ. The CDR3 is 15 amino acids. V was pared by 4 bases and J by 4 bases, with 7 bases of the junction left unmatched. The CDR3 spells CASSPNRGSYNEQFF. The CDR3 region has the DNA TGTGCCAGCAGCCCAAACAGGGGTAGTTACAATGAGCAGTTCTTC.

This clone has only one observation. V usage is TRBV19 and J usage is TRBJ2-5; TRBD1 might be the D (5 bases). Trimming cost V 3 bases and J 4 bases, with 12 bases left between them. Per germline, CDR1 LNHDA and CDR2 SQIVND (reference sequence). The CDR3 totals 14 residues. This CDR3 reads CASSMQGVGETQYF. Written as DNA, the CDR3 is TGTGCCAGTAGTATGCAAGGGGTTGGAGAGACCCAGTACTTC.

This clone was found a few times. V is TRBV7-9 and J is TRBJ1-1; 7 positions agree with TRBD1. Germline V gene data show CDR1 as SEHNR and CDR2 as FQNEAQ (reference sequence). V lost 5 bases, J lost 0 bases, and 3 bases stayed unmatched. The CDR3 is made up of 14 amino acids. The DNA for the CDR3 is TGTGCCAGCAGCCCGGGACAGTTGAACACTGAAGCTTTCTTT. It yields the protein CASSPGQLNTEAFF.

The chain uses TRBV15 and TRBJ2-4; the match to TRBD1 covers 8 bases. Germline V gene data show CDR1 as LNHNV and CDR2 as YYDKDF (reference sequence). The CDR3 is 15 amino acids. V trimming: 5 bases; J trimming: 4 bases; junction bases outside the gene matches: 7. The CDR3, as DNA: TGTGCCACCAGCCTAGGCCGGACAGGGAAAAACATTCAGTACTTC. Protein product: CATSLGRTGKNIQYF. Full variable domain (outside the CDR3, taken from reference TRBV15 and TRBJ2-4): DAMVIQNPRYQVTQFGKPVTLSCSQTLNHNVMYWYQQKSSQAPKLLFHYYDKDFNNEADTPDNFQSRRPNTSFCFLDIRSPGLGDTAMYLCATSLGRTGKNIQYFGAGTRLSVL.

This clone came up once. The rearrangement uses TRBV6-4 and TRBJ2-7; 10 bases are shared with TRBD2. This CDR3 region has 15 residues. V gave up 5 bases and J gave up 3 bases; unmatched junction bases: 7. Germline assignment: CDR1 MRHNA and CDR2 SNTAGT. CDR3 sequence reads: CASSPIAGGLYEQYF. CDR3 nucleotides: TGTGCCAGCAGTCCGATAGCGGGGGGACTCTACGAGCAGTACTTC.

V and J are TRBV27 and TRBJ2-3; tentative D call: TRBD1 (5 bases). V was cut by 2 bases and J by 6 bases, with 15 bases left in between. Germline CDR1 MNHEY, CDR2 SMNVEV (reference sequence). The CDR3 has 15 amino acids. The chain's CDR3 is CASSLAGFLRDTQYF. The CDR3 DNA follows: TGTGCCAGCAGTTTAGCAGGGTTCCTACGGGATACGCAGTATTTT.

This clone has a handful of counts. The rearrangement links TRBV19 to TRBJ1-3; 7 bases fit TRBD1. CDR3 length: 15 amino acids. V was pared by 9 bases and J by 0 bases, with 8 bases of the junction left unmatched. Germline values: CDR1 LNHDA, CDR2 SQIVND (reference sequence). Here the CDR3 reads CASQGQLLSGNTIYF. DNA of the CDR3: TGTGCCAGCCAGGGACAGCTCCTCTCTGGAAACACCATATATTTT.

This chain joins TRBV5-6 and TRBJ2-1; 14 bases are a match to TRBD2. Losses at the gene ends were 3 bases for V and 5 bases for J; bases not matched to a gene: 7. This CDR3 spans 17 amino acids. Per germline, CDR1 SGHDT and CDR2 YYEEEE. As DNA, the CDR3 is TGTGCCAGCAGCTCCCGACCGGGACTAGCGGGGGACAATGAGCAGTTCTTC. This sequence encodes CASSSRPGLAGDNEQFF.

This sequence joins TRBV5-1 and TRBJ2-2; D is ambiguous. CDR3 length: 14 residues. V was pared by 0 bases and J by 5 bases, with 8 bases between. Germline values: CDR1 SGHRS, CDR2 YFSETQ. The CDR3 spells CASSLAGRTGELFF. CDR3 in DNA: TGCGCCAGCAGCTTGGCGGGTAGGACCGGGGAGCTGTTTTTT.

The chain recombines TRBV19 with TRBJ1-5, with a weak D call TRBD1 (5 bases). The length of the CDR3 is 14 residues. Deletions cut 7 bases from V and 2 bases from J, with 12 bases between. Per germline, CDR1 LNHDA and CDR2 SQIVND (reference sequence). CDR3 region: CASKSGGGNQPQHF. CDR3 DNA sequence: TGTGCCAGTAAATCGGGGGGAGGCAATCAGCCCCAGCATTTT.

V and J are TRBV2 and TRBJ2-7; 10 bases agree with TRBD2. The CDR3 totals 13 residues. Germline V CDR1 and CDR2: SNHLY, FYNNEI. Losses at the gene ends were 11 bases for V and 7 bases for J; bases not matched to a gene: 11. CDR3: CAAQRGGVLEQYF. CDR3 DNA sequence: TGTGCCGCCCAGCGGGGGGGGGTCCTAGAGCAGTACTTC.

This chain connects TRBV7-9 to TRBJ2-7; 7 bases fit TRBD1. The germline gives CDR1 SEHNR, CDR2 FQNEAQ (reference sequence). This CDR3 has 16 amino acids. With 4 bases clipped from V and 0 bases from J, the junction kept 9 bases outside the gene matches. CDR3 sequence: CASSSDRTGPSYEQYF. The CDR3 DNA follows: TGTGCCAGCAGCTCCGACCGGACAGGACCCTCCTACGAGCAGTACTTC.

This chain links TRBV6-1 with TRBJ1-1; D is perhaps TRBD1 (5 bases). Germline V gene sequence: CDR1 MNHNS, CDR2 SASEGT. V dropped 2 bases and J dropped 1 base, with 14 bases sitting between them. This CDR3 has 16 amino acids. The CDR3 loop reads CASSELGVRTNTEAFF. The CDR3 coding sequence is TGTGCCAGCAGTGAACTAGGGGTCAGGACGAACACTGAAGCTTTCTTT.

This clone was counted a single time. The V and J genes are TRBV18 and TRBJ1-4, with a tentative D call TRBD1 (6 bases). The CDR3 extends over 16 amino acids. Germline V CDR1 and CDR2: KGHSH, LQKENI. V was cut by 3 bases and J by 4 bases, with 15 bases left in between. CDR3 DNA sequence: TGTGCCAGCTCACCTTCTCTCCTGGACAGTAATGAAAAACTGTTTTTT. Encoded protein: CASSPSLLDSNEKLFF.

Points on this clone: The junction and the germline gene differ at one end; a read error may be behind it. V gene TRBV11-2 combines with J gene TRBJ1-2; 7 bases match TRBD1. CDR3 length: 13 amino acids. Per the germline V gene, CDR1 is SGHAT and CDR2 is FQNNGV. The CDR3, as DNA: TGCGCCAGCAGCCCGCAGGGGGGACGGGGCTACACCTTC. As protein: CASSPQGGRGYTF.

V is TRBV2 and J is TRBJ2-7; TRBD1 agrees at 8 bases. V shed 8 bases and J 7 bases; nucleotides not matched to a gene: 10. This CDR3 is built from 13 residues. The germline V gene encodes CDR1 SNHLY and CDR2 FYNNEI. The chain's CDR3 is CASGLAGQGEQYF. In DNA, the CDR3 is TGTGCCAGCGGTCTCGCCGGACAGGGTGAGCAGTACTTC.

This clone was counted a single time. This chain uses TRBV2 with TRBJ2-2; D unresolved. The length of the CDR3 is 14 residues. The germline gives CDR1 SNHLY, CDR2 FYNNEI. Trimming took 1 base from V and 4 from J, leaving 7 bases between them. The CDR3 loop reads CASSEDRATGELFF. The CDR3, as DNA: TGTGCCAGCAGTGAAGACAGAGCCACCGGGGAGCTGTTTTTT.

The chain joins TRBV19 to TRBJ1-2, with TRBD1 matching over 7 bases. This CDR3 has 12 residues. The V gene's germline CDR1 is LNHDA and CDR2 SQIVND (reference sequence). V trimming: 8 bases; J trimming: 5 bases; junction bases outside the gene matches: 5. The CDR3: CASSRDSYGYTF. The CDR3 region has the DNA TGTGCCAGTTCTCGGGACAGTTATGGCTACACCTTC.

The chain is built from TRBV11-3 and TRBJ1-2, with 7 bases aligning to TRBD1. V trimming: 4 bases; J trimming: 8 bases; junction bases outside the gene matches: 16. Per germline, CDR1 SGHNT and CDR2 YENEEA. CDR3 length equals 16 residues. The CDR3 reads CASSSPGQVAFSGYTF. In DNA form, the CDR3 reads TGTGCCAGCAGCTCCCCCGGACAGGTCGCCTTTTCCGGCTACACCTTC.

J is TRBJ2-7 and V is TRBV25-1; tentative D call: TRBD1 (6 bases). The CDR3 covers 12 residues. V was shortened by 7 bases and J by 5 bases, with 12 bases between the two germline ends. Germline assignment: CDR1 MGHDK and CDR2 SYGVNS. CDR3 DNA sequence: TGTGCCAGCACAGGGGTTGTGAACGAGCAGTACTTC. Translated, it gives CASTGVVNEQYF.